One sample yielded the 21 T cell receptor beta chains listed below, sequenced in a study of T cell responses to AZD1222 COVID-19 vaccine. The table came from immunoSEQ multiplex PCR; TCRdb's copy has only in-frame clones and leaves some out. The data show about 120,000 clones, 75% to 90% seen once. The specimen comprised peripheral blood, sampled on day 0 of AZD1222 vaccination. Receptors originate from an adult in good health.

This chain links TRBV28 with TRBJ1-6, with 10 bases identical to TRBD1. The V gene end was trimmed by 11 bases and the J gene end by 5 bases; junction bases not matched to a gene: 9. CDR1 and CDR2 (germline): MDHEN, SYDVKM. The CDR3 runs to 15 residues. CDR3 bases: TGTGCCCGCGGGGGGGGGACAGGGGATAATTCACCCCTCCACTTT. Its translation: CARGGGTGDNSPLHF.

This chain links TRBV5-6 with TRBJ2-7; TRBD2 matches 11 bases. This CDR3 spans 15 amino acids. V gave up 5 bases and J gave up 6 bases; unmatched junction bases: 10. The V gene's germline CDR1 is SGHDT and CDR2 YYEEEE. The CDR3 protein is CASRPTGTSGAEQYF. In DNA, the CDR3 is TGTGCCAGCAGGCCGACCGGGACTAGCGGTGCCGAGCAGTACTTC.

J is TRBJ2-1 and V is TRBV12-3 or TRBV12-4; D ambiguous. The CDR3 covers 13 residues. Trimming stripped 6 bases from V and 7 bases from J, with 13 bases between. The CDR3 loop is CASRSGPENEQFF. The CDR3 nucleotides read TGTGCCAGCAGGTCAGGCCCGGAGAATGAGCAGTTCTTC.

This clone was seen only once. The chain couples TRBV4-1 to TRBJ1-4; the D is unclear. Germline CDR1 and CDR2: MGHRA and YSYEKL. This CDR3 is 11 amino acids long. Trimming took 0 bases from V and 10 from J, leaving 3 bases between them. CDR3 amino acids: CASSQERKLFF. The CDR3 bases are TGCGCCAGCAGCCAAGAAAGAAAACTGTTTTTT.

The CDR3: CASSDAGTDGYTF. DNA for the CDR3: TGTGCCAGCAGTGATGCCGGGACAGATGGCTACACCTTC. This chain connects TRBV27 to TRBJ1-2, with 7 bases matching TRBD1. CDR1 MNHEY and CDR2 SMNVEV come from the germline V gene (reference sequence). CDR3 size: 13 residues. Losses at the gene ends were 5 bases for V and 6 bases for J; bases not matched to a gene: 6.

In its sample, this clone was seen a few times. The rearrangement links TRBV30 to TRBJ1-5; the D is unclear. The germline V gene has CDR1 GTSNPN and CDR2 SVGIG (reference sequence). The CDR3 is 13 residues long. Trimming took off 0 bases at V and 5 bases at J, with 8 bases between the two ends. The CDR3 loop is CAWSVQEDQPQHF. CDR3 in DNA: TGTGCCTGGAGTGTGCAAGAGGATCAGCCCCAGCATTTT.

This chain joins TRBV4-1 and TRBJ1-1; no reliable D call. The length of the CDR3 is 14 residues. Trimming pared 4 bases from V and 7 bases from J, leaving 16 bases between. Germline V gives CDR1 MGHRA, CDR2 YSYEKL. The CDR3 region has the DNA TGCGCCAGCAGCCTTCAAGCAGCCGGACGTGAAGCTTTCTTT. Translating gives CASSLQAAGREAFF.

The rearrangement joins TRBV7-2 to TRBJ1-1, with D perhaps TRBD1 (6 bases). The germline V and J ends were trimmed by 5 bases and 2 bases, with 12 bases remaining between them. CDR3 length equals 14 residues. Germline assignment: CDR1 SGHTA and CDR2 FQGNSA. For the CDR3, the DNA is TGTGCCAGCAGCGCAGGACAGACCAACACTGAAGCTTTCTTT. Its translation: CASSAGQTNTEAFF.

This clone was counted only a few times. V gene TRBV7-9 combines with J gene TRBJ1-1; D gene unclear. The CDR3 runs to 15 residues. V was clipped by 6 bases and J by 1 base, with 15 bases between them. Germline assignment: CDR1 SEHNR and CDR2 FQNEAQ (reference sequence). The CDR3 reads CASREPGPENTEAFF. The CDR3 nucleotides read TGTGCCAGCAGGGAGCCGGGCCCAGAGAACACTGAAGCTTTCTTT.

This chain links TRBV28 with TRBJ2-7, with D hard to call. The CDR3 loop spans 11 amino acids. Germline V gene sequence: CDR1 MDHEN, CDR2 SYDVKM. Trimming pared 2 bases from V and 3 bases from J, leaving 2 bases between. CDR3 bases: TGTGCCAGCAGTTTAGGCTACGAGCAGTACTTC. Protein sequence: CASSLGYEQYF.

V gene TRBV19 combines with J gene TRBJ2-7; D remains ambiguous. Germline V gene lookup returns CDR1 LNHDA and CDR2 SQIVND (reference sequence). The CDR3 length is 14 residues. Trimming cost V 3 bases and J 3 bases, with 12 bases left between them. The CDR3 region has the DNA TGTGCCAGTAGTATTTCGGTCTTTCTCTACGAGCAGTACTTC. Translated, it gives CASSISVFLYEQYF.

J is TRBJ1-2 and V is TRBV18; no clear D. Germline loops: CDR1 KGHSH, CDR2 LQKENI. The CDR3 sequence is 13 residues long. V was trimmed by 4 bases and J by 8 bases, leaving 14 bases between them. The CDR3 protein is CASSRPQAEGYTF. The DNA for the CDR3 is TGTGCCAGCTCACGGCCGCAGGCGGAGGGCTACACCTTC.

This chain connects TRBV6-9 to TRBJ1-1; D gene unclear. V lost 7 bases to trimming and J lost 3 bases, with 15 bases between them. Germline CDR1 MNHGY, CDR2 SVAAGI. This CDR3 region has 14 residues. The CDR3 here is CASIISYQDTEAFF. CDR3 bases: TGTGCCAGCATAATAAGTTACCAGGACACTGAAGCTTTCTTT.

The V gene is TRBV4-3, the J gene TRBJ2-7, with TRBD2 matching over 7 bases. The junction had 9 bases not matched to a gene; V was cut back by 4 bases and J by 3 bases. Germline V lookup: CDR1 LGHNA, CDR2 YSLEER. This CDR3 has 15 amino acids. CDR3 sequence reads: CASSLEVAGIYEQYF. In nucleotides, the CDR3 is TGCGCCAGCAGCCTGGAGGTAGCGGGCATCTACGAGCAGTACTTC.

About this clone: Compared with germline, one end of the junction differs, possibly owing to a read error. V is TRBV7-7 and J is TRBJ2-7; perhaps TRBD2 as D (6 bases). The CDR3 sequence is 13 residues long. Germline lookup yields CDR1 SSHAT and CDR2 FNYEAQ (reference sequence). CDR3 protein: CASSRGNSYEQYF. CDR3 sequence (DNA): TGTGCTAGCAGCCGCGGGAACTCCTACGAGCAGTACTTC. The entire variable domain, with the rest obtained from reference TRBV7-7 and TRBJ2-7, is as follows: GAGVSQSPRYKVTKRGQDVTLRCDPISSHATLYWYQQALGQGPEFLTYFNYEAQPDKSGLPSDRFSAERPEGSISTLTIQRTEQRDSAMYRCASSRGNSYEQYFGPGTRLTVT.

The chain uses TRBV7-2 and TRBJ1-5; TRBD1 matches at 7 bases. Unmatched junction bases numbered 10, after V lost 6 bases and J lost 5 bases. The CDR3 is 15 amino acids. Looked up from germline, CDR1 is SGHTA and CDR2 is FQGNSA. DNA of the CDR3: TGTGCCAGCAGAAGGACAGGTGCCCCGGATCAGCCCCAGCATTTT. Translating it yields CASRRTGAPDQPQHF.

The chain employs TRBV24-1 and TRBJ1-2; 10 nucleotides align to TRBD1. Trimming cost V 4 bases and J 7 bases; bases outside gene matches: 8. The germline gives CDR1 KGHDR, CDR2 SFDVKD. This CDR3 has 15 residues. Here the CDR3 reads CATSEPGQGFGGYTF. CDR3 nucleotide sequence: TGTGCCACCAGTGAGCCGGGACAGGGGTTTGGTGGCTACACCTTC.

This rearrangement joins TRBV27 to TRBJ2-7; D is perhaps TRBD2 (6 bases). With 5 bases removed from V and 1 base from J, the gap between germline ends came to 9 bases. Germline CDR1 is MNHEY and CDR2 is SMNVEV (reference sequence). This CDR3 contains 13 residues. CDR3 sequence: CASSIGTSYEQYF. CDR3 sequence (DNA): TGTGCCAGCAGTATAGGGACTTCCTACGAGCAGTACTTC.

This clone came up once. The chain links TRBV25-1 to TRBJ1-1, with a possible D match to TRBD1 (6 bases). Trimming stripped 6 bases from V and 1 base from J, with 12 bases between. Per the germline V gene, CDR1 is MGHDK and CDR2 is SYGVNS. The CDR3 runs to 14 residues. In DNA form, the CDR3 reads TGTGCCAGCAGGGACAGAGCAAGGAACACTGAAGCTTTCTTT. Translated: CASRDRARNTEAFF.

The CDR3 nucleotides read TGTGCCAGTAACCCGGGGATATATGGCTACACCTTC. Translating it yields CASNPGIYGYTF. This chain joins TRBV19 and TRBJ1-2; D unresolved. The germline V and J ends were trimmed by 7 bases and 5 bases, with 11 bases remaining between them. The germline gives CDR1 LNHDA, CDR2 SQIVND (reference sequence). The CDR3 loop spans 12 amino acids.

This chain joins TRBV6-2 or TRBV6-3 and TRBJ2-7; D is tentatively TRBD1 or TRBD2 (5 bases each). The CDR3 consists of 15 residues. V lost 4 bases, J lost 3 bases, and 16 bases lay in between. CDR1 is MNHEY, CDR2 SVGEGT, per germline. The CDR3 loop is CASSSGWGSSYEQYF. CDR3 DNA: TGTGCCAGCAGTTCCGGTTGGGGGAGTAGCTACGAGCAGTACTTC.